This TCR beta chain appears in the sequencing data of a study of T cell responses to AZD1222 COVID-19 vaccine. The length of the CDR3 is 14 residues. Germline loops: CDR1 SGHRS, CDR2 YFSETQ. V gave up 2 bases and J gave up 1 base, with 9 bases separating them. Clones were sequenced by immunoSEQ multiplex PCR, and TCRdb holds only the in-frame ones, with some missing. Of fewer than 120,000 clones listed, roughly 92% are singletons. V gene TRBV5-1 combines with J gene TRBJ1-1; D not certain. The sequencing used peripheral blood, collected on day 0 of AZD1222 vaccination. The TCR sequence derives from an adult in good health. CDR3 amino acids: CASSFGRENTEAFF. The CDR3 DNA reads TGCGCCAGCAGCTTTGGTAGGGAGAACACTGAAGCTTTCTTT.